Included here is one TCR beta chain sequence, with context. The antigen remains unidentified. The repertoire was sequenced with immunoSEQ multiplex PCR; TCRdb's copy has only in-frame clones and lacks some. The sample holds 55,000 to 75,000 clones, approximately 87% seen once. These data belong to a study of pediatric ulcerative colitis. Study details: Most patients had pancolitis, and two had left-sided colitis. Findings and limits, study-wide: Compared with controls, ulcerative colitis showed greater blood-rectum clone sharing. In rectum, acute severe colitis had expanded clones and less diversity. No controls had the two rectal clonotypes shared by ulcerative colitis patients.

The CDR3 is 15 residues long. Trimming removed 5 bases from V and 0 bases from J, with 14 bases in between. CDR1 is GTSNPN, CDR2 SVGIG, per germline (reference sequence). V usage is TRBV30 and J usage is TRBJ1-3; tentative D call: TRBD1 (5 bases). This TCR was sampled from a boy aged 10-17 years with severe ulcerative colitis. The sample was blood. The CDR3 protein is CAWSRDQNSGNTIYF. CDR3 sequence (DNA): TGTGCCTGGTCAAGGGACCAAAACTCTGGAAACACCATATATTTT.